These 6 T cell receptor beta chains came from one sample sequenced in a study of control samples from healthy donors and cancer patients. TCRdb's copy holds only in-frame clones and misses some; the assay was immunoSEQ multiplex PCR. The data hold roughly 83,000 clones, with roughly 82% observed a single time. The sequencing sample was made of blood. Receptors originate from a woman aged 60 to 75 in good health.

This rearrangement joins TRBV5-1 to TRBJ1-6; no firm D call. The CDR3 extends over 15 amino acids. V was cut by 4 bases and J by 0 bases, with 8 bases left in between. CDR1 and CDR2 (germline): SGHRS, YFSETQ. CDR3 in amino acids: CASSNRSSYNSPLHF. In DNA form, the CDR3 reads TGCGCCAGCAGCAACAGATCCTCCTATAATTCACCCCTCCACTTT.

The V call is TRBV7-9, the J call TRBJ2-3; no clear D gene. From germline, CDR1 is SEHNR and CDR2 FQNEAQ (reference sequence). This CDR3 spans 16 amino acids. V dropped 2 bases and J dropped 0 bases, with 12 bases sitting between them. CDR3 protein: CASSLMGLSSTDTQYF. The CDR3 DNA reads TGTGCCAGCAGCTTAATGGGCCTATCAAGCACAGATACGCAGTATTTT.

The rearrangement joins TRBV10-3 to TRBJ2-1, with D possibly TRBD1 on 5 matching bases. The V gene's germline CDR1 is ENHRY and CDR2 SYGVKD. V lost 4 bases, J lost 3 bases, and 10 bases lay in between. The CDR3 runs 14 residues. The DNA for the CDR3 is TGTGCCATCAGTGGGACCGACAGCTACAATGAGCAGTTCTTC. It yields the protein CAISGTDSYNEQFF.

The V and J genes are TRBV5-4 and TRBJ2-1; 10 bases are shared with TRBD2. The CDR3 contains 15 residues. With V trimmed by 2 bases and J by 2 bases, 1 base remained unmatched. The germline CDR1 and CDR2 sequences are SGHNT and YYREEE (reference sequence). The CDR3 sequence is CASSFGTSAYNEQFF. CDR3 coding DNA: TGTGCCAGCAGCTTCGGGACTAGCGCCTACAATGAGCAGTTCTTC.

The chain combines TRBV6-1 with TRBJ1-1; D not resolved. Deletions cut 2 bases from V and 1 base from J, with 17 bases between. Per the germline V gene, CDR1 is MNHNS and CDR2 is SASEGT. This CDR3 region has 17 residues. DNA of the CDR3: TGTGCCAGCAGTGAAATCGGGAGGTCCGGCTCGAACACTGAAGCTTTCTTT. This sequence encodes CASSEIGRSGSNTEAFF.

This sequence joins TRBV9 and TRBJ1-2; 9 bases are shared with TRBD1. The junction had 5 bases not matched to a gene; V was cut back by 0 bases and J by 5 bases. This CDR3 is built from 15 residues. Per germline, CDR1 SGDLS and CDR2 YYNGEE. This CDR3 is CASSVEQGAGYGYTF. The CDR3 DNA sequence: TGTGCCAGCAGCGTAGAACAGGGGGCGGGGTATGGCTACACCTTC.